The 4 T cell receptor beta chains below were found in one sample sequenced in a study of blood T cell repertoires in COVID-19. The assay was immunoSEQ multiplex PCR, and TCRdb's table has in-frame clones only and misses some. The sample contains hundreds of thousands of clones, 83% of which appear only once. Sequenced material: peripheral blood. The receptors were sampled from a woman aged 25 to 39 with COVID-19, enrolled during active disease.

V usage is TRBV4-3 and J usage is TRBJ1-4; tentative D call: TRBD1 (5 bases). Germline CDR1 is LGHNA and CDR2 is YSLEER. V gave up 1 base and J gave up 4 bases, with 13 bases separating them. CDR3 size: 16 residues. CDR3: CASSQVWGGGNEKLFF. CDR3 in DNA: TGCGCCAGCAGCCAAGTTTGGGGCGGGGGTAATGAAAAACTGTTTTTT.

This clone has just one count. The chain links TRBV19 to TRBJ1-4, with 10 bases identical to TRBD1. CDR1 and CDR2 (germline): LNHDA, SQIVND (reference sequence). The CDR3 is 16 amino acids. The ends lost 5 bases at V and 8 bases at J; junction bases unmatched: 11. CDR3 residues: CASSLIFGQGVEKLFF. CDR3 DNA: TGTGCCAGTAGTCTGATTTTCGGACAGGGGGTGGAAAAACTGTTTTTT.

This chain joins TRBV28 and TRBJ1-2; a weak D match, TRBD1 (6 bases). Per germline, CDR1 MDHEN and CDR2 SYDVKM. The CDR3 totals 15 residues. Trimming took off 4 bases at V and 8 bases at J, with 20 bases between the two ends. The CDR3 loop reads CASSSPTGVSRGYTF. Written as DNA, the CDR3 is TGTGCCAGCAGTTCCCCGACAGGCGTCTCTCGGGGCTACACCTTC.

The chain joins TRBV9 to TRBJ1-4; D possibly corresponds to TRBD1 (6 bases). CDR3 length: 15 residues. V was shortened by 4 bases and J by 5 bases, with 15 bases between the two germline ends. Germline V CDR1 and CDR2: SGDLS, YYNGEE. For the CDR3, the DNA is TGTGCCAGCAGCCCTCGGACAGACTACAATGAAAAACTGTTTTTT. Residues: CASSPRTDYNEKLFF.